This paragraph reports one T cell receptor beta chain. Only in-frame clones appear in the TCRdb table, and some are missing; sequencing was by immunoSEQ multiplex PCR. Here the sample spans roughly 510,000 clones, roughly 87% being singletons. The entry originates in a study of Ad26.COV2.S vaccination and SARS-CoV-2 variants. The V gene's germline CDR1 is LNHDA and CDR2 SQIVND (reference sequence). Trimming removed 7 bases from V and 5 bases from J, with 15 bases in between. CDR3 length: 14 residues. Specified treatment: some 20 received Ad26.COV2.S at low or high dose, single or two shots; several received placebo; per-sample allocation not given. The investigators took samples on day 63 after the first vaccine or placebo injection.

The TCR originated in a person aged 18-65 years who received the Ad26.COV2.S COVID-19 vaccine or a placebo. V gene TRBV19 combines with J gene TRBJ1-5; no clear D gene. The sequencing here drew on peripheral blood, taken in a trial of Ad26.COV2.S vaccine versus placebo. CDR3 residues: CASNPGPRDQPQHF. CDR3 in DNA: TGTGCCAGTAACCCCGGCCCCCGAGATCAGCCCCAGCATTTT.